This TCR beta chain was recovered during a study of blood T cell repertoires in COVID-19. Per the germline V gene, CDR1 is LNHDA and CDR2 is SQIVND (reference sequence). Between the trimmed V and J ends, which lost 7 bases and 10 bases, there was a span of 11 bases. The CDR3 spans 12 residues. The protocol was immunoSEQ multiplex PCR, while the TCRdb copy is restricted to in-frame clones and leaves out a portion. Here the sample spans a few hundred thousand clones, 88% being singletons. This TCR came from a man in his thirties or forties who had recovered from COVID-19. This chain links TRBV19 with TRBJ1-6, with D possibly TRBD1 on 5 matching bases. Material: PBMCs or T cells enriched from blood (not recorded which). CDR3 amino acids: CASTVGRSPLHF. In DNA, the CDR3 is TGTGCCAGTACTGTGGGGCGGTCACCCCTCCACTTT.